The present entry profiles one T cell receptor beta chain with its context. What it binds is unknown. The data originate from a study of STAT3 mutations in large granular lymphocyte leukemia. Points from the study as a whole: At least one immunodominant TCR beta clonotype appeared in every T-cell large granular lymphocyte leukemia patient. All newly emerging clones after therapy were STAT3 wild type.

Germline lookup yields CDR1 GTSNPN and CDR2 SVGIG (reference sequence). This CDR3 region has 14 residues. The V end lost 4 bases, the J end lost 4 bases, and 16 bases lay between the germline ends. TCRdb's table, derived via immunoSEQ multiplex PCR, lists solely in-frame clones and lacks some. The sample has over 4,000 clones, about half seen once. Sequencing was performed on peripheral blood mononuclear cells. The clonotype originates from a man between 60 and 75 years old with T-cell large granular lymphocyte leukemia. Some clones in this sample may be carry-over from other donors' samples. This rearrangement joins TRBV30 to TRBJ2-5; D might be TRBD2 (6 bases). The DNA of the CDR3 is TGTGCCTGGACCGGGAGAAAGGGCTCAGAGACCCAGTACTTC. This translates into CAWTGRKGSETQYF. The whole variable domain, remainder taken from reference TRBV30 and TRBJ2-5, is SQTIHQWPATLVQPVGSPLSLECTVEGTSNPNLYWYRQAAGRGLQLLFYSVGIGQISSEVPQNLSASRPQDRQFILSSKKLLLSDSGFYLCAWTGRKGSETQYFGPGTRLLVL.